One and the same sample provided the 9 T cell receptor beta chains below, sequenced in a study of patients and donors after allogeneic stem cell transplantation. A single record per CDR3 protein comes from TCRdb applying MiXCR to the RT-PCR reads. The table has 900,000 to 1,000,000 distinct CDR3 sequences, around 17% seen once. The specimen was blood, either unsorted or a sorted T cell fraction (not recorded which). The receptors come from a human donor who was either an allogeneic HSCT recipient or a stem cell or donor lymphocyte infusion donor (not recorded which). It is not recorded whose cells these are; they may come from a transplant donor.

This clonotype was counted many times. CDR3 bases: TGCAGTGCTAGAGATAAGGGCGCTAGCAATCAGCCCCAGCATTTT. Translation: CSARDKGASNQPQHF. This rearrangement joins TRBV20-1 to TRBJ1-5; the D is unclear. Germline lookup yields CDR1 DFQATT and CDR2 SNEGSKA (reference sequence). V lost 0 bases and J 0 bases, leaving 9 bases between the germline ends. The CDR3 sequence is 15 residues long.

This clonotype was seen only a few times. The chain uses TRBV4-1 and TRBJ1-2; maybe TRBD1 (5 bases). The CDR3 loop spans 14 amino acids. V lost 1 base, J lost 1 base, and 7 bases lay in between. Germline-derived CDR1 and CDR2 are MGHRA and YSYEKL. The DNA of the CDR3 is TGCGCCAGCAGCCAAGTTCAGGGTAACTATGGCTACACCTTC. Amino acids: CASSQVQGNYGYTF.

The rearrangement joins TRBV7-6 to TRBJ2-1; TRBD2 matches 8 bases. The CDR3 is 15 amino acids. Germline-derived CDR1 and CDR2 are SGHVS and FNYEAQ. V lost 1 base and J lost 8; bases outside the gene matches: 7. The CDR3 DNA follows: TGTGCCAGCAGCTTAGAGTTAGCGGGAAGTCATGAGCAGTTCTTC. Translated: CASSLELAGSHEQFF.

This clonotype showed up just a few times. The V and J genes are TRBV6-5 and TRBJ2-1, with 10 nucleotides matching TRBD2. From germline, CDR1 is MNHEY and CDR2 SVGAGI. With 0 bases clipped from V and 4 bases from J, the junction kept 9 bases outside the gene matches. The CDR3 runs 18 residues. The DNA of the CDR3 is TGTGCCAGCAGTTACTCCGCCTTCAGGACTAGCGGTTACAATGAGCAGTTCTTC. This gives the protein CASSYSAFRTSGYNEQFF.

This chain joins TRBV10-3 and TRBJ2-5, with 10 bases aligning to TRBD2. The CDR3 contains 14 residues. CDR1 and CDR2 from the germline V gene are ENHRY and SYGVKD. Trimming took 10 bases from V and 6 from J; bases not matched to a gene: 11. CDR3 protein: CATDQREGTQTQYF. The CDR3, as DNA: TGTGCCACCGACCAGCGGGAGGGCACCCAGACCCAGTACTTC.

This rearrangement joins TRBV20-1 to TRBJ2-3; no firm D call. Per germline, CDR1 DFQATT and CDR2 SNEGSKA (reference sequence). Trimming left V 5 bases short and J 0 bases short, with 18 bases between. The CDR3 has 16 residues. CDR3 sequence (DNA): TGCAGTGCTGCCCACGTGGGTGGAACAAGCACAGATACGCAGTATTTT. It yields the protein CSAAHVGGTSTDTQYF.

This clonotype was detected only a few times. This chain connects TRBV6-2 or TRBV6-3 to TRBJ2-1, with D possibly being TRBD2 (5 bases). The CDR3 covers 14 residues. V lost 5 bases and J 3 bases, leaving 11 bases between the germline ends. Germline V gene lookup returns CDR1 MNHEY and CDR2 SVGEGT. The CDR3 sequence is CASSASSGYNEQFF. As DNA, the CDR3 is TGTGCCAGCAGTGCCTCAAGCGGCTACAATGAGCAGTTCTTC.

This clonotype was counted many times. An end of the junction does not agree with germline; a read error may underlie this. The chain links TRBV5-1 to TRBJ1-5; D uncertain. CDR1 SGHRS and CDR2 YFSETQ come from the germline V gene. The CDR3 runs to 9 residues. CDR3 DNA: TGCGCCAATAGGATCCAGATCCGTTTT. It codes for CANRIQIRF.

Only a few counts were recorded for this clonotype. This rearrangement joins TRBV5-1 to TRBJ2-3; the D gene is possibly TRBD2 (5 bases). The length of the CDR3 is 15 residues. The germline V gene encodes CDR1 SGHRS and CDR2 YFSETQ. V was shortened by 4 bases and J by 6 bases, with 18 bases between the two germline ends. The CDR3 nucleotides read TGCGCCAGCAGCCGAGGGCGAACGGGCATCGATACGCAGTATTTT. Its translation: CASSRGRTGIDTQYF.